These T cell receptor beta chains were read from a single sample in a study of vaccination effects on CD4 cells after COVID-19. Their antigens remain unidentified. The data were produced by immunoSEQ multiplex PCR, yet TCRdb's version contains in-frame clones alone and is incomplete. The table has under 55,000 clones, 75% seen once. This specimen was CD4+ T cells from PBMCs cultured with a peptide pool, taken before COVID-19 vaccination. The receptors stem from a human donor who had a prior SARS-CoV-2 infection. Each CDR3 is given with its conserved first and last residue. D genes are given only for firm matches.

D | J | V | CDR3
NA | TRBJ2-5 | TRBV7-9 | CASSFLILTSAGTQYF
TRBD2 | TRBJ2-5 | TRBV11-2 | CASSLVLAGGPQETQYF
NA | TRBJ2-1 | TRBV18 | CASSQSGTYNEQFF
NA | TRBJ1-6 | TRBV30 | CAWSVPPGWNSPLHF
TRBD1 | TRBJ1-2 | TRBV19 | CASRGDRDRANYGYTF
TRBD1 | TRBJ1-2 | TRBV6-5 | CASKYGQAGVVGYTF
NA | TRBJ1-6 | TRBV7-9 | CASSLEQYNSPLHF
NA | TRBJ2-7 | TRBV6-5 | CASRSARADSYEQYF
TRBD1 | TRBJ1-2 | TRBV27 | CASSLSWTGVGGYTF
NA | TRBJ1-5 | TRBV2 | CASQQASGNQPQHF
TRBD2 | TRBJ2-5 | TRBV11-3 | CASSLGGLAGGRETQYF
NA | TRBJ2-7 | TRBV9 | CASSATGLPYEQYF
NA | TRBJ1-6 | TRBV6-5 | CASRVHGQGSPLHF
NA | TRBJ2-7 | TRBV27 | CASSFGMVGYEQYF
TRBD1 | TRBJ1-1 | TRBV5-1 | CASREQGSNTEAFF
NA | TRBJ1-1 | TRBV7-8 | CATCLGEWSTEAFF
NA | TRBJ2-5 | TRBV7-6 | CASSSIRGHHGTQYF
NA | TRBJ1-4 | TRBV2 | CASSPTEIATNEKLFF
NA | TRBJ1-1 | TRBV7-9 | CASNAWAGGTEAFF
TRBD2 | TRBJ2-5 | TRBV7-2 | CASSLGVVFGGETQYF
NA | TRBJ1-5 | TRBV7-8 | CASSLLGSQPQHF
NA | TRBJ1-2 | TRBV10-3 | CAISESRDGYYGYTF
NA | TRBJ1-2 | TRBV3-1/TRBV3-2 | CASSQDWGGYGYTF
NA | TRBJ1-6 | TRBV2 | CASIQRASGFNSPLHF
TRBD1 | TRBJ2-7 | TRBV18 | CASSPIDRVEQYF
TRBD1 | TRBJ2-1 | TRBV6-5 | CASSYKQGYYNEQFF
NA | TRBJ1-4 | TRBV19 | CASSRDGYNEKLFF
NA | TRBJ1-1 | TRBV6-5 | CASRHFGGNTEAFF
TRBD1 | TRBJ2-7 | TRBV19 | CASSRQGGGEQYF
NA | TRBJ2-2 | TRBV18 | CASSRAPRDTDTGELFF
TRBD2 | TRBJ2-1 | TRBV5-1 | CASSLQPGTSGGYEQFF
NA | TRBJ1-1 | TRBV5-8 | CASSGVALGTEAFF
NA | TRBJ2-1 | TRBV14 | CASSRVGYNEQFF
NA | TRBJ1-1 | TRBV2 | CASIYDGTNTEAFF
NA | TRBJ2-3 | TRBV9 | CASSVAVNLGSDTQYF
TRBD1 | TRBJ2-5 | TRBV10-2 | CASSESLRDRQETQYF
TRBD2 | TRBJ2-7 | TRBV18 | CASSPRLAGDSYEQYF
TRBD2 | TRBJ2-5 | TRBV15 | CATSGDYTQETQYF